One T cell receptor beta chain is described in this entry. Its antigen remains unidentified. These data belong to a study of T cell responses to AZD1222 COVID-19 vaccine. Overall study findings and caveats: Spike-specific TCR depth and breadth grew after two AZD1222 doses. Repertoires were obtained only post-peak T cell response. White British ancestry dominated among donors, who included more females, and clonal diversity was possibly underestimated.

Germline assignment: CDR1 SNHLY and CDR2 FYNNEI. CDR3 length equals 14 residues. V trimming: 8 bases; J trimming: 3 bases; junction bases outside the gene matches: 7. Produced via immunoSEQ multiplex PCR; TCRdb's table is partial and in-frame only. The data show about 130,000 clones, approximately 94% seen once. The chain joins TRBV2 to TRBJ2-3, with 8 positions matching TRBD2. Sequencing was performed on peripheral blood, taken on day 0 of AZD1222 vaccination. The source is an adult in good health. The CDR3 coding sequence is TGTGCCAGCGGGGGAGCGGGAGAGACAGATACGCAGTATTTT. Translated, it gives CASGGAGETDTQYF.